This paragraph reports one TCR beta chain. Antigen specificity is unknown. The data were taken from a study of T cell responses to AZD1222 COVID-19 vaccine. Whole-study results and caveats: A rise in Spike-specific TCR breadth and depth followed two AZD1222 doses. Among the donors, most were white British and more were female, and clonal diversity was possibly underestimated. Repertoire sampling was restricted to post-peak T cell response timepoints. Just 5 or 6 AZD1222 recipients tested seropositive at baseline.

The CDR3 totals 17 residues. V lost 5 bases to trimming and J lost 9 bases; unmatched junction nucleotides: 13. Germline values: CDR1 LNHDA, CDR2 SQIVND (reference sequence). Profiling relied on immunoSEQ multiplex PCR, and the TCRdb table lists in-frame clones only, not all of them. The sample holds approximately 140,000 clones, 80% to 90% seen once. The material sequenced was peripheral blood, taken on day 0 of AZD1222 vaccination. V is TRBV19 and J is TRBJ1-6, with TRBD1 matching 10 bases. This sequence was found in an adult in good health. CDR3 DNA: TGTGCCAGTAGTCCGGCCTACTCCGGGACAGGGGCTTCACCCCTCCACTTT. Protein sequence: CASSPAYSGTGASPLHF.